These T cell receptor beta chains were read from a single sample in a study of radiotherapy plus CTLA-4 blockade in lung cancer. Generated by immunoSEQ multiplex PCR, the TCRdb table keeps only in-frame clones and is missing some. The sample shows more than 40,000 clones, approximately 76% of them seen only once. This specimen consisted of peripheral blood, obtained from a patient treated with radiotherapy plus ipilimumab. The receptors shown here come from a human donor with non-small cell lung cancer who had stable disease on radiotherapy plus ipilimumab. The CDR3 runs from the conserved cysteine through the conserved F or W. The D gene is left open where the match is weak. Some rows have no size entry. The others give once, few or many, or a class for an expanded clone.

CDR3aa | CDR3nt | j_gene | abundance | v_gene | d_gene
CASSELVRGGGPLHF | TGTGCCAGCAGTGAATTGGTACGGGGGGGAGGACCCCTCCACTTT | TRBJ1-6 | few | TRBV6-1 | -
CASSFPAGEIETQYF | TGTGCCAGCAGCTTCCCAGCGGGGGAGATAGAGACCCAGTACTTC | TRBJ2-5 | - | TRBV5-4 | TRBD2
CASKRGENTEAFF | TGTGCCAGTAAAAGAGGGGAGAACACTGAAGCTTTCTTT | TRBJ1-1 | - | TRBV19 | -
CASGTENTEAFF | TGTGCCAGCGGGACGGAAAACACTGAAGCTTTCTTT | TRBJ1-1 | - | TRBV7-9 | -
CASSLALRGGSGNTIYF | TGTGCCAGCAGCTTAGCGCTTCGTGGAGGCTCTGGAAACACCATATATTTT | TRBJ1-3 | - | TRBV7-8 | -
CASSQDTNTEAFF | TGTGCCAGCAGCCAAGACACGAACACTGAAGCTTTCTTT | TRBJ1-1 | few | TRBV4-2 | -
CASRGTGLSRWNQPQHF | TGTGCCAGTAGGGGGACAGGGCTTTCTCGTTGGAATCAGCCCCAGCATTTT | TRBJ1-5 | once | TRBV19 | TRBD1
CASSIRDGQPQHF | TGTGCCAGCTCAATCCGGGACGGTCAGCCCCAGCATTTT | TRBJ1-5 | - | TRBV18 | -
CASSLGSGGNTIYF | TGTGCCAGCAGTCTCGGATCTGGGGGAAACACCATATATTTT | TRBJ1-3 | - | TRBV7-3 | -
CATSRPGLEAFF | TGTGCCACCAGCAGACCGGGACTTGAAGCTTTCTTT | TRBJ1-1 | - | TRBV15 | -
CASSEFSGDGNQPQHF | TGTGCCAGCAGTGAATTTTCAGGGGATGGCAATCAGCCCCAGCATTTT | TRBJ1-5 | - | TRBV25-1 | -
CASSDLRTSNEKLFF | TGTGCCAGCAGTGACTTAAGGACCTCTAATGAAAAACTGTTTTTT | TRBJ1-4 | - | TRBV27 | -
CASSHEGQAYGYTF | TGTGCCAGCAGTCATGAGGGACAGGCTTATGGCTACACCTTC | TRBJ1-2 | - | TRBV6-5 | TRBD1
CASSLNRGGGGNQPQHF | TGTGCCAGCAGTTTGAACCGAGGAGGGGGCGGCAATCAGCCCCAGCATTTT | TRBJ1-5 | - | TRBV28 | TRBD1
CASSYSRDTQYF | TGTGCCAGCAGTTACTCGAGAGATACGCAGTATTTT | TRBJ2-3 | - | TRBV6-6 | -
CASSQGGPRDTEAFF | TGCGCCAGCAGCCAAGGGGGCCCCAGGGACACTGAAGCTTTCTTT | TRBJ1-1 | - | TRBV4-3 | -
CASSLGAGSFEKLFF | TGTGCCAGCAGCCTAGGTGCAGGGTCGTTTGAAAAACTGTTTTTT | TRBJ1-4 | - | TRBV7-9 | -
CASRKRTGNNSLLHF | TGTGCCAGTAGGAAACGGACAGGGAATAATTCACTCCTCCACTTT | TRBJ1-6 | - | TRBV19 | TRBD1
CASSLAGWVSYGYTF | TGTGCCAGCAGCTTGGCGGGTTGGGTATCCTATGGCTACACCTTC | TRBJ1-2 | - | TRBV5-6 | -
CASSRSGDGNYGYTF | TGTGCCAGCAGTCGTTCAGGGGATGGTAACTATGGCTACACCTTC | TRBJ1-2 | - | TRBV27 | -
CASSQEGQSSYNSPLHF | TGCGCCAGCAGCCAAGAAGGACAGAGCTCCTATAATTCACCCCTCCACTTT | TRBJ1-6 | - | TRBV4-1 | -
CASSQKRGGSTDTQYF | TGTGCCAGCAGCCAAAAAAGGGGGGGAAGCACAGATACGCAGTATTTT | TRBJ2-3 | - | TRBV14 | -
CASRTAHGGNEKLFF | TGTGCCAGCAGGACGGCACACGGTGGTAATGAAAAACTGTTTTTT | TRBJ1-4 | few | TRBV4-2 | -
CASSGGGKGGRNQPQHF | TGTGCCAGCAGTGGTGGAGGTAAAGGGGGGCGCAATCAGCCCCAGCATTTT | TRBJ1-5 | - | TRBV6-1 | -
CALIPGTGVLGTQYF | TGTGCCCTAATTCCAGGGACAGGTGTTTTAGGGACCCAGTACTTC | TRBJ2-5 | - | TRBV6-1 | TRBD1
CASSTDTRNYGYTF | TGTGCCAGTAGTACGGACACCAGAAACTATGGCTACACCTTC | TRBJ1-2 | - | TRBV19 | -
CASSAGTAGNTIYF | TGCGCCAGCAGCGCCGGGACAGCGGGAAACACCATATATTTT | TRBJ1-3 | - | TRBV10-1 | TRBD1
CASSETGGNTDTQYF | TGTGCCAGCAGTGAAACTGGGGGTAACACAGATACGCAGTATTTT | TRBJ2-3 | - | TRBV2 | -